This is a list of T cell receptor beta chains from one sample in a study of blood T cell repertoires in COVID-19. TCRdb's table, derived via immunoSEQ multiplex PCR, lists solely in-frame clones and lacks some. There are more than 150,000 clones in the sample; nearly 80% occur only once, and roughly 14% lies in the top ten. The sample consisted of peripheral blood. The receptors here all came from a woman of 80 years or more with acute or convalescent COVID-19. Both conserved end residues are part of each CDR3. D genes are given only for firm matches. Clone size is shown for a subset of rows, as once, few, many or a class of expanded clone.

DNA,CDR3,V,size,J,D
TGTGCCAGCCGCCGGGACTATGCTACAGCTGAGCAGTTCTTC,CASRRDYATAEQFF,TRBV7-3,few,TRBJ2-1,TRBD2
TGTGCCAGCAGCTTAGGTGTCGGGAGCTACTCTAATGAAAAACTGTTTTTT,CASSLGVGSYSNEKLFF,TRBV7-9,-,TRBJ1-4,-
TGCGCCAGCAGCCAGCTACAGGGGGCGAGCAATCAGCCCCAGCATTTT,CASSQLQGASNQPQHF,TRBV4-1,-,TRBJ1-5,TRBD1
TGTGCCAGCAGCCTTAGACAGCTCATGAACACTGAAGCTTTCTTT,CASSLRQLMNTEAFF,TRBV28,-,TRBJ1-1,-
TGTGCCAGCAGCCAATACAGGGATTCGTCCGGGAACACTGAAGCTTTCTTT,CASSQYRDSSGNTEAFF,TRBV14,-,TRBJ1-1,-
TGTGCCAGCCGGGACAGAAGCACTGAAGCTTTCTTT,CASRDRSTEAFF,TRBV19,-,TRBJ1-1,TRBD1
TGTGCCAGCAACAGGGGTATGGACTATGGCTACACCTTC,CASNRGMDYGYTF,TRBV12-3/TRBV12-4,-,TRBJ1-2,TRBD1
TGCGCCAGCAGCCAAGGACTTCCCACAGATACGCAGTATTTT,CASSQGLPTDTQYF,TRBV4-1,-,TRBJ2-3,-
TGTGCCACCAGTGATTACAGGGACTACACCTTC,CATSDYRDYTF,TRBV24-1,-,TRBJ1-2,-
TGTGCCAGCAGCCAAGATTGGTCAGGGACCGGGGAGCTGTTTTTT,CASSQDWSGTGELFF,TRBV3-1/TRBV3-2,-,TRBJ2-2,-
TGTGCCAGCAGTCCCCCGGGGACAACCACAACCTACGAGCAGTACTTC,CASSPPGTTTTYEQYF,TRBV28,-,TRBJ2-7,-
TGTGCCAGCAGCTATAAGCGGGAGGTCACAGATACGCAGTATTTT,CASSYKREVTDTQYF,TRBV28,-,TRBJ2-3,TRBD2
TGTGCCAGCAGTTACTCGGGTTGGCAGGTAAAGACCTACGAGCAGTACTTC,CASSYSGWQVKTYEQYF,TRBV6-2/TRBV6-3,-,TRBJ2-7,-
TGTGCCAGTAGGGACGACAGGGGGGTTAACACTGAAGCTTTCTTT,CASRDDRGVNTEAFF,TRBV19,-,TRBJ1-1,TRBD1
TGCGCCAGCAGCCTACAGGCTTCAAGGACTGAAGCTTTCTTT,CASSLQASRTEAFF,TRBV5-1,once,TRBJ1-1,-
TGTGCCAGCAGCGTCGGGCTAGCGGAAGAGACCCAGTACTTC,CASSVGLAEETQYF,TRBV9,-,TRBJ2-5,TRBD2
TGCAGTGCTAGTAAGCGTACGGGCACCGGGGAGCTGTTTTTT,CSASKRTGTGELFF,TRBV20-1,-,TRBJ2-2,-
TGCGCCAGCAGCCAACTCCCGGGACAGGGGGCAAGGGAAAAACTGTTTTTT,CASSQLPGQGAREKLFF,TRBV4-1,-,TRBJ1-4,TRBD1
TGTGCCAGCAGCTTCGGGACAAACCTGGGGGAGCAGTACTTC,CASSFGTNLGEQYF,TRBV3-1/TRBV3-2,-,TRBJ2-7,-
TGTGCCAGCAGTTTAAAAGCAGACAGTGCGAGGTCTGGGGCCAACGTCCTGACTTTC,CASSLKADSARSGANVLTF,TRBV27,-,TRBJ2-6,-
TGTGCCAGCAGTGGACAGGGGTACGGCACTGAAGCTTTCTTT,CASSGQGYGTEAFF,TRBV2,-,TRBJ1-1,TRBD1
TGTGCCAGTAGTATGTCAGTATTCGCTGAAGCTTTCTTT,CASSMSVFAEAFF,TRBV19,-,TRBJ1-1,-
TGTGCCAGCAGCTTAGAACAGGGTGTCACCGGGGAGCTGTTTTTT,CASSLEQGVTGELFF,TRBV13,once,TRBJ2-2,-
TGCAGTGCTAGTAGCGGGAGGAGGTTTAATGAGCAGTTCTTC,CSASSGRRFNEQFF,TRBV20-1,-,TRBJ2-1,TRBD2
TGTGCCAGCAGGGAACTAGCCAGGGAGACCCAGTACTTC,CASRELARETQYF,TRBV2,-,TRBJ2-5,-
TGTGCCAGCAGCCGCCCCCGACAGGGGGCGAAGGATAATTCACCCCTCCACTTT,CASSRPRQGAKDNSPLHF,TRBV7-9,-,TRBJ1-6,TRBD1
TGCAGCGTTTCCAGGGGGACTGAAGCTTTCTTT,CSVSRGTEAFF,TRBV29-1,once,TRBJ1-1,TRBD1
TGTGCCAGTAGTATATGGACTAGCGGGAGGGAGAGGACCGGGGAGCTGTTTTTT,CASSIWTSGRERTGELFF,TRBV19,-,TRBJ2-2,TRBD2
TGTGCCAGCAGCTCGCCTAGCAACCCAGATACGCAGTATTTT,CASSSPSNPDTQYF,TRBV11-2,few,TRBJ2-3,-
TGTGCCAGCAAACACGAGGGGGATGAGCAGTTCTTC,CASKHEGDEQFF,TRBV9,once,TRBJ2-1,-
TGTGCCAGCAGTTACTCGGAGGGTGGCGGCTACACCTTC,CASSYSEGGGYTF,TRBV6-6,-,TRBJ1-2,-
TGTGCCAGCAGCTTTTCCCCACAGGACACCATATATTTT,CASSFSPQDTIYF,TRBV7-9,-,TRBJ1-3,-
TGCGCCAGCAGCGTAACAGGGCGCGAGCAGTACTTC,CASSVTGREQYF,TRBV5-1,once,TRBJ2-7,-
-,CASSFGTGSQYF,TRBV12-3/TRBV12-4,-,TRBJ2-3,-
TGTGCCAGCAGCTTGGACAGGGAGGCTGGAAACACCATATATTTT,CASSLDREAGNTIYF,TRBV7-8,-,TRBJ1-3,TRBD1
TGTGCCAGCAGTGGTAGCGGGAGGTCCTACAATGAGCAGTTCTTC,CASSGSGRSYNEQFF,TRBV2,-,TRBJ2-1,TRBD2
TGCGCCAGCAGCCTCTCCCCTAGCGGGTCGTACAATGAGCAGTTCTTC,CASSLSPSGSYNEQFF,TRBV4-1,-,TRBJ2-1,TRBD2
TGTGCCAGCAGATCGTCCGGGACTCTCCCCTACGAGCAGTACTTC,CASRSSGTLPYEQYF,TRBV28,-,TRBJ2-7,-
TGTGCCAGTAGTATAGGGACAGGGTATGAGCAGTTCTTC,CASSIGTGYEQFF,TRBV19,-,TRBJ2-1,TRBD1
TGTGCCAGCAGTGGACTGGGACTAGCGAGGGCCGATGAGCAGTTCTTC,CASSGLGLARADEQFF,TRBV6-6,-,TRBJ2-1,TRBD2
TGCGCCAGCAGCTTGGATGCGGGGGGCAATGGGGCCAACGTCCTGACTTTC,CASSLDAGGNGANVLTF,TRBV5-1,-,TRBJ2-6,TRBD2
TGTGCCAGCAGTTTAGCGGACAGGGGCTATGGCTACACCTTC,CASSLADRGYGYTF,TRBV28,-,TRBJ1-2,TRBD1
TGTGCCAGCAGCTTGCCTGGGCTCACTGAAGCTTTCTTT,CASSLPGLTEAFF,TRBV5-4,few,TRBJ1-1,-
TGTGCCAGCAGTGAAGCAGGGGGCTTC,CASSEAGGF,TRBV6-4,-,TRBJ2-7,TRBD1